This T cell receptor beta chain was observed in a study of CD8+CD57+ T cells in acquired aplastic anemia. Overall study: DNA from sorted CD4+ and CD8+ cells averaged around 3 ug. Where healthy donors were concerned, CD4+ cells averaged about 10 million reads.

Study-level points and caveats: Patients and healthy controls showed no significant CD8+ Simpson's diversity difference. Around 29 shared CD8+ CDR3s appeared highly expressed within patients' immunodominant clones.

TCR beta VDJ and CDR3 were profiled, and genomic DNA was the template. TCRdb passed the reads through MiXCR, listing each CDR3 protein once. The top ten clones hold 3% to 5% of a sample with 400,000 to 450,000 distinct CDR3 sequences, about two thirds of them seen once. Trimming took 2 bases from V and 4 from J, leaving 3 bases between them. CDR1 is MNHEY and CDR2 is SVGEGT in the germline V gene. The CDR3 totals 12 residues. Many counts were recorded for this clonotype. The antigen remains undetermined. V gene TRBV6-2 or TRBV6-3 combines with J gene TRBJ2-1; D ambiguous. The material sequenced was sorted CD4+, CD8+, or CD8+CD57+ T cells (not recorded which) from PBMCs. The TCR comes from a human donor in good health, serving as a control. CDR3 protein: CASSYRYNEQFF. CDR3 coding DNA: TGTGCCAGCAGTTACCGGTACAATGAGCAGTTCTTC.